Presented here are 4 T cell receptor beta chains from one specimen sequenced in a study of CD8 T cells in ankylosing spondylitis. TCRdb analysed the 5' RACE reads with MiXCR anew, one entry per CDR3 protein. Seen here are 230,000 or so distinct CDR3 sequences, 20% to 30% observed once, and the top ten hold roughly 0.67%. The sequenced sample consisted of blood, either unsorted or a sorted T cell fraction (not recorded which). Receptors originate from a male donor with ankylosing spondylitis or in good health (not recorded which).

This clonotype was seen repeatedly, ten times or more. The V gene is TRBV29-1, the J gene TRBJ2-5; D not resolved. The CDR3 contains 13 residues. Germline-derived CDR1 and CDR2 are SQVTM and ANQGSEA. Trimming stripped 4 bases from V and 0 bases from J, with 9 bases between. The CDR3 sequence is CSVAQRYQETQYF. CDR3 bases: TGCAGCGTTGCCCAGCGCTACCAAGAGACCCAGTACTTC.

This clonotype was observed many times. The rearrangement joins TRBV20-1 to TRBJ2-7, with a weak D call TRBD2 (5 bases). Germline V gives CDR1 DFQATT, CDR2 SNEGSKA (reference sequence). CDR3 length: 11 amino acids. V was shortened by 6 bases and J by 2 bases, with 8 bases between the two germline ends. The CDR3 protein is CSAGRAYEQYF. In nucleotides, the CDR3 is TGCAGTGCCGGGCGGGCCTACGAGCAGTACTTC.

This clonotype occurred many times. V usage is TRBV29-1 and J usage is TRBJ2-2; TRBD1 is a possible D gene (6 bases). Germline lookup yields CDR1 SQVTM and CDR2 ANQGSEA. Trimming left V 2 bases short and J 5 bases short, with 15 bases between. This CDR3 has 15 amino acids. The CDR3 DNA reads TGCAGCGTTGAAAGGCAGGGGAGCGTTACCGGGGAGCTGTTTTTT. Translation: CSVERQGSVTGELFF.

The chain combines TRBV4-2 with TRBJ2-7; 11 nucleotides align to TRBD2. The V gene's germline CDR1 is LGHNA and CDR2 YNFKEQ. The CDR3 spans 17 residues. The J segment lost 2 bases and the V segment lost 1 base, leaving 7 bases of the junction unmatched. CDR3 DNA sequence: TGTGCCAGCAGCCAAGGAAATCCTAGCGGGGGGACCTACGAGCAGTACTTC. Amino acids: CASSQGNPSGGTYEQYF.